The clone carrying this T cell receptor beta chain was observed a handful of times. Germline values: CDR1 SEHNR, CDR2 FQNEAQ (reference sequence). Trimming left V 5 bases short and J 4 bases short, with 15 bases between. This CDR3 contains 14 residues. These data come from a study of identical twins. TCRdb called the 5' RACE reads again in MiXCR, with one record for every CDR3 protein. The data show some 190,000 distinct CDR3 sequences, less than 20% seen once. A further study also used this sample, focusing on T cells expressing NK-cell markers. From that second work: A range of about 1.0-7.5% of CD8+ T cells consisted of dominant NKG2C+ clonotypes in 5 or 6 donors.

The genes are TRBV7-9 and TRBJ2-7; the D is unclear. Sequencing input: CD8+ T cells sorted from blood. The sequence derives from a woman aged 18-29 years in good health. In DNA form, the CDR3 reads TGTGCCAGCAGCCCCGAGGCTTTAAGTTACGAGCAGTACTTC. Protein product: CASSPEALSYEQYF.